One T cell receptor beta chain is described in this entry. This sample stems from a study of technical replicates of blood from a handful of donors. Here immunoSEQ multiplex PCR was the method, and the copy in TCRdb shows in-frame clones only, minus some. This table holds roughly 51,000 clones, around 93% found once. This sequence originates from a human donor in good health. Some clones in this sample may be carry-over from other donors' samples. Material: PBMCs.

The CDR3 DNA reads TGCGCCAGCAGCTTGGCCGAGACTCCGGATAATGAGCAGTTCTTC. Translated: CASSLAETPDNEQFF. The chain couples TRBV5-1 to TRBJ2-1, with no clear D. The V gene's germline CDR1 is SGHRS and CDR2 YFSETQ. The CDR3 has 15 amino acids. Deletions cut 0 bases from V and 7 bases from J, with 14 bases between.